These 9 T cell receptor beta chains share one sample of origin, sequenced in a study of blood T cell repertoires in COVID-19. Data came from immunoSEQ multiplex PCR; TCRdb stores just in-frame clones and leaves some out. The profile shows 200,000 to 250,000 clones, around four fifths of them singletons. Sequenced input: peripheral blood. These receptors all come from a woman of 80 years or more with COVID-19, enrolled during active disease.

The V and J genes are TRBV5-1 and TRBJ2-1, with 11 nucleotides matching TRBD2. Looked up from germline, CDR1 is SGHRS and CDR2 is YFSETQ. This CDR3 is 16 amino acids long. Trimming took 4 bases from V and 2 from J; bases not matched to a gene: 5. CDR3: CASSQSSGGTYNEQFF. CDR3 nucleotides: TGCGCCAGCAGCCAGTCTAGCGGGGGGACCTACAATGAGCAGTTCTTC. The full variable domain, in which reference TRBV5-1 and TRBJ2-1 provide the parts outside the CDR3, is KAGVTQTPRYLIKTRGQQVTLSCSPISGHRSVSWYQQTPGQGLQFLFEYFSETQRNKGNFPGRFSGRQFSNSRSEMNVSTLELGDSALYLCASSQSSGGTYNEQFFGPGTRLTVL.

J is TRBJ1-4 and V is TRBV6-2 or TRBV6-3; a weak D match, TRBD1 (6 bases). Germline V gene sequence: CDR1 MNHEY, CDR2 SVGEGT. V shed 6 bases and J shed 14 bases, with 19 bases lying between them. The length of the CDR3 is 13 residues. Written as DNA, the CDR3 is TGTGCCAGCAGCCGGGGGCAGCATTCTATCCTGTTTTTT. This gives the protein CASSRGQHSILFF.

The rearrangement uses TRBV7-9 and TRBJ1-1; D is unclear. The V gene lost 6 bases and the J gene lost 2 bases, with 10 bases spanning the gap. This CDR3 has 13 amino acids. Looked up from germline, CDR1 is SEHNR and CDR2 is FQNEAQ (reference sequence). CDR3 nucleotides: TGTGCCAGCAGGCAATCGGGTAACACTGAAGCTTTCTTT. Protein: CASRQSGNTEAFF.

The chain joins TRBV24-1 to TRBJ2-3; maybe TRBD2 (6 bases). From germline, CDR1 is KGHDR and CDR2 SFDVKD. This CDR3 is built from 17 residues. Trimming removed 1 base at V and 0 bases at J, with 13 bases between. The DNA of the CDR3 is TGTGCCACCAGTGATTTAGGAGCGGGCACTAGCACAGATACGCAGTATTTT. Its protein is CATSDLGAGTSTDTQYF.

V is TRBV5-4 and J is TRBJ1-2; D not resolved. CDR1 SGHNT and CDR2 YYREEE come from the germline V gene (reference sequence). CDR3 length: 12 residues. The germline V and J ends were trimmed by 0 bases and 4 bases, with 4 bases remaining between them. This CDR3 is CASSLDSYGYTF. The CDR3 DNA sequence: TGTGCCAGCAGCTTGGACAGCTATGGCTACACCTTC.

The chain recombines TRBV7-6 with TRBJ2-7, with 8 bases fitting TRBD2. The CDR3 spans 14 residues. V dropped 5 bases and J dropped 4; count of bases not matched to a gene: 7. Per the germline V gene, CDR1 is SGHVS and CDR2 is FNYEAQ. The CDR3 region is CASSGSGALYEQYF. Here the CDR3 DNA reads TGTGCCAGCAGCGGTAGCGGGGCCCTATACGAGCAGTACTTC.

Only a few counts were recorded for this clone. The chain links TRBV2 to TRBJ2-1; a possible D gene is TRBD1 (5 bases). The CDR3 sequence is 15 residues long. V lost 7 bases and J 0 bases, leaving 13 bases between the germline ends. CDR1 and CDR2 (germline): SNHLY, FYNNEI. CDR3 region: CASTAGPGSYNEQFF. The DNA of the CDR3 is TGTGCCAGCACGGCAGGGCCTGGCTCCTACAATGAGCAGTTCTTC. The full variable domain, rest sourced from reference TRBV2 and TRBJ2-1, is EPEVTQTPSHQVTQMGQEVILRCVPISNHLYFYWYRQILGQKVEFLVSFYNNEISEKSEIFDDQFSVERPDGSNFTLKIRSTKLEDSAMYFCASTAGPGSYNEQFFGPGTRLTVL.

Only a few counts were recorded for this clone. This sequence joins TRBV5-5 and TRBJ1-2; no firm D call. Germline V gene sequence: CDR1 SGHKS, CDR2 YYEKEE (reference sequence). V was shortened by 4 bases and J by 1 base, with 14 bases between the two germline ends. CDR3 length equals 15 residues. CDR3 nucleotide sequence: TGTGCCAGCAGCATGCAACAGCAGCTTAACTATGGCTACACCTTC. Its translation is CASSMQQQLNYGYTF.

V usage is TRBV5-1 and J usage is TRBJ2-1, with 8 nucleotides matching TRBD2. This CDR3 contains 15 residues. Germline loops: CDR1 SGHRS, CDR2 YFSETQ. The trim removed 4 bases at V and 6 bases at J, leaving 9 bases unmatched. The CDR3 DNA sequence: TGCGCCAGCAGCGCCGGACTAGCCCGATTCAATGAGCAGTTCTTC. It yields the protein CASSAGLARFNEQFF.